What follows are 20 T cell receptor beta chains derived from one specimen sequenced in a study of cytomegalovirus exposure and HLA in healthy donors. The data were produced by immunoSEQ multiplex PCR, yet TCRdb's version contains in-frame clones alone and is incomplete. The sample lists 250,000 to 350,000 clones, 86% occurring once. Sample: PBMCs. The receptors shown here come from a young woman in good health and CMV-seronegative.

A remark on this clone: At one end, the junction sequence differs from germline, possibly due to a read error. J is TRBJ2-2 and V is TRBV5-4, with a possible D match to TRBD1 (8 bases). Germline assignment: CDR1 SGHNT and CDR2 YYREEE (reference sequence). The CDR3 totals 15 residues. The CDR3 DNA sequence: TGTGCCAGCAGTTTGGACAGGGAGGGCACCGGGGAGCTGTTTTTT. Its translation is CASSLDREGTGELFF.

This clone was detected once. CDR3 sequence: CASSLAVGADSEQYF. The CDR3 bases are TGCGCCAGCAGCTTGGCCGTTGGTGCGGACAGCGAGCAGTACTTC. The chain links TRBV5-1 to TRBJ2-7; a possible D gene is TRBD1 (6 bases). This CDR3 is 15 amino acids long. V lost 0 bases, J lost 6 bases, and 16 bases lay in between. Per the germline V gene, CDR1 is SGHRS and CDR2 is YFSETQ.

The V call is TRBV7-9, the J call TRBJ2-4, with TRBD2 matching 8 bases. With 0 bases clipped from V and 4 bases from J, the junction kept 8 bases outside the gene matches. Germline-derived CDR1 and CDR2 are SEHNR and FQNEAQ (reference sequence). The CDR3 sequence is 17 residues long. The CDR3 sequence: CASSLAERGRTKNIQYF. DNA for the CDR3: TGTGCCAGCAGCTTAGCAGAGCGCGGGAGGACGAAAAACATTCAGTACTTC.

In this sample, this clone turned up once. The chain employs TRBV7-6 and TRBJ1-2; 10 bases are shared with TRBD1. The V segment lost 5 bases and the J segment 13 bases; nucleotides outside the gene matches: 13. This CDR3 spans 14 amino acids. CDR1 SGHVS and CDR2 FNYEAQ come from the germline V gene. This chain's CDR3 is CASSPSGTGAPPTF. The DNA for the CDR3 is TGTGCCAGCAGCCCAAGCGGGACAGGGGCCCCCCCCACCTTC. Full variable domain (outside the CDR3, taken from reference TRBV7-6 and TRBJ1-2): GAGVSQSPRYKVTKRGQDVALRCDPISGHVSLYWYRQALGQGPEFLTYFNYEAQQDKSGLPNDRFSAERPEGSISTLTIQRTEQRDSAMYRCASSPSGTGAPPTFGSGTRLTVV.

The CDR3 sequence: CATGQGRIEPQHF. CDR3 sequence (DNA): TGTGCCACCGGACAGGGGAGGATTGAGCCCCAGCATTTT. The V and J genes are TRBV2 and TRBJ1-5; 9 bases agree with TRBD1. V shed 10 bases, J shed 8 bases, and the junction held 9 bases outside the gene matches. The germline V gene encodes CDR1 SNHLY and CDR2 FYNNEI. The CDR3 sequence is 13 residues long.

CDR3 sequence (DNA): TGTGCCAGCAGGCTAATGGGACAGCGCGGCCCCAGCAATCAGCCCCAGCATTTT. Translated, it gives CASRLMGQRGPSNQPQHF. The chain is built from TRBV27 and TRBJ1-5, with TRBD1 identical over 7 bases. The length of the CDR3 is 18 residues. The V segment lost 6 bases and the J segment 1 base; nucleotides outside the gene matches: 15. Germline CDR1 MNHEY, CDR2 SMNVEV (reference sequence).

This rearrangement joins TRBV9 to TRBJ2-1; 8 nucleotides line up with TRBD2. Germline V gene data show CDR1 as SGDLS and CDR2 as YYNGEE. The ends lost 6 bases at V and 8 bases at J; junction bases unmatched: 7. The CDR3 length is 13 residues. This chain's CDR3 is CASNSGRRDEQFF. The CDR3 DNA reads TGTGCCAGCAACAGCGGGAGACGGGATGAGCAGTTCTTC.

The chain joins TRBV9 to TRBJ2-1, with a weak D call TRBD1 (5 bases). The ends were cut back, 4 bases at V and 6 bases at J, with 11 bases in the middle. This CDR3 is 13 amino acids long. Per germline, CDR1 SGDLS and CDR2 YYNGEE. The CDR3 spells CASSPRVRNEQFF. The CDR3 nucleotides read TGTGCCAGCAGCCCCAGGGTCCGCAATGAGCAGTTCTTC. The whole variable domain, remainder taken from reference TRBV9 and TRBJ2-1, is DSGVTQTPKHLITATGQRVTLRCSPRSGDLSVYWYQQSLDQGLQFLIQYYNGEERAKGNILERFSAQQFPDLHSELNLSSLELGDSALYFCASSPRVRNEQFFGPGTRLTVL.

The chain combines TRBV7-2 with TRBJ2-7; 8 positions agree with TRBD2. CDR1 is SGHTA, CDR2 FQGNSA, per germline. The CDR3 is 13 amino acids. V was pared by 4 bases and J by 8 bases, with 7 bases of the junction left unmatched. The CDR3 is CASSSPAGVKQYF. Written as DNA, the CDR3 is TGTGCCAGCAGCTCGCCAGCGGGAGTTAAGCAGTACTTC.

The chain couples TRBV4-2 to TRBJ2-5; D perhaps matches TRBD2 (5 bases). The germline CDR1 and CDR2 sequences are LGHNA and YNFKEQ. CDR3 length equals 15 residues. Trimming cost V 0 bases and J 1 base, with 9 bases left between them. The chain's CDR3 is CASSQDWLAQETQYF. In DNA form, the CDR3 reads TGTGCCAGCAGCCAAGATTGGCTAGCCCAAGAGACCCAGTACTTC.

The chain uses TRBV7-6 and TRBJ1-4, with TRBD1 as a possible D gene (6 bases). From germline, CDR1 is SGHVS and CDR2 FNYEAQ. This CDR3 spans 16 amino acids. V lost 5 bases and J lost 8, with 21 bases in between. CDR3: CASSLNGRGQTEKLFF. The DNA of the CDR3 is TGTGCCAGCAGCCTTAACGGGCGGGGGCAGACAGAAAAACTGTTTTTT.

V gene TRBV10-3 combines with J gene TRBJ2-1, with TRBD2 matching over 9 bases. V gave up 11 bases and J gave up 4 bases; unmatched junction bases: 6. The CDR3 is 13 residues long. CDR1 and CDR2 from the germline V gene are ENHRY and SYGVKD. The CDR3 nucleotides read TGTGCCGCCGAGGCGGGAGGGTACAATGAGCAGTTCTTC. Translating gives CAAEAGGYNEQFF.

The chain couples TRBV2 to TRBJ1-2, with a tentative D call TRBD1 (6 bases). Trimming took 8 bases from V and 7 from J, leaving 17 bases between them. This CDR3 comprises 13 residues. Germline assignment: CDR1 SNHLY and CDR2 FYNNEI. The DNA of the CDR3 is TGTGCCAGCGGGGTACACAGGGCGGGTGGCTACACCTTC. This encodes CASGVHRAGGYTF.

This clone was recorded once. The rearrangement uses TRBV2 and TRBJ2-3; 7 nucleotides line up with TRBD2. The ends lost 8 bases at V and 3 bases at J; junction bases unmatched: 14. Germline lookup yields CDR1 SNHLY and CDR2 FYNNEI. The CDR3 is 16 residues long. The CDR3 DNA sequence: TGTGCCAGCCGCCGAGCGGCGGGAGTGGGTACAGATACGCAGTATTTT. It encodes CASRRAAGVGTDTQYF.

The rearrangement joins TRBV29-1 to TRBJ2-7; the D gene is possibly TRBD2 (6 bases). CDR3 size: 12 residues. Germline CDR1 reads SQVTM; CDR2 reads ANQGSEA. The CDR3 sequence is CSIGGWGDEQYF. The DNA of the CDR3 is TGCAGTATCGGAGGGTGGGGGGACGAGCAGTACTTC.

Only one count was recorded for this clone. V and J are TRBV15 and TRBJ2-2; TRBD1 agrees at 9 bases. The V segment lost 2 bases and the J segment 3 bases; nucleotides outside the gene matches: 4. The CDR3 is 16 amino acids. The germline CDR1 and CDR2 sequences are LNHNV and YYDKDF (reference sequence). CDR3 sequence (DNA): TGTGCCACCAGCAGAACAGGGGGCTGGGACACCGGGGAGCTGTTTTTT. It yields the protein CATSRTGGWDTGELFF.

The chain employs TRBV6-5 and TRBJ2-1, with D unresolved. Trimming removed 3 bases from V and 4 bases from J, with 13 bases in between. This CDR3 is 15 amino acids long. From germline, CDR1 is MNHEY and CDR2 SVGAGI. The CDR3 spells CASSYTPAEYNEQFF. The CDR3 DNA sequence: TGTGCCAGCAGTTATACTCCCGCGGAATACAATGAGCAGTTCTTC.

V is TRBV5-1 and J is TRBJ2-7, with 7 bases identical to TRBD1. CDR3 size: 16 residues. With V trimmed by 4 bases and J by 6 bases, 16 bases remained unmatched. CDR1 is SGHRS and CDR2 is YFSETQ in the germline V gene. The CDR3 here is CASSPGGLGDLSEQYF. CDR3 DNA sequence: TGCGCCAGCAGCCCAGGGGGTTTGGGGGACCTCTCCGAGCAGTACTTC.

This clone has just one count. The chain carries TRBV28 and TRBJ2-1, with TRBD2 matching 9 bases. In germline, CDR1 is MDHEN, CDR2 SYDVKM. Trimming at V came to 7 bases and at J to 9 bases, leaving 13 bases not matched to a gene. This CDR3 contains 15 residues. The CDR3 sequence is CASTGGRAFGGEQFF. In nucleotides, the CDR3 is TGTGCCAGCACCGGCGGGAGGGCCTTTGGCGGTGAGCAGTTCTTC.

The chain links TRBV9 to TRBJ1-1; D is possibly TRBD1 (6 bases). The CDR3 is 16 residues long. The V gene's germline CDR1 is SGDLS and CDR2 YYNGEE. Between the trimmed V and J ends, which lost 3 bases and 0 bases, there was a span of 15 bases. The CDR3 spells CASSAPNGQMNTEAFF. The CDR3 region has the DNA TGTGCCAGCAGCGCTCCTAACGGACAGATGAACACTGAAGCTTTCTTT.